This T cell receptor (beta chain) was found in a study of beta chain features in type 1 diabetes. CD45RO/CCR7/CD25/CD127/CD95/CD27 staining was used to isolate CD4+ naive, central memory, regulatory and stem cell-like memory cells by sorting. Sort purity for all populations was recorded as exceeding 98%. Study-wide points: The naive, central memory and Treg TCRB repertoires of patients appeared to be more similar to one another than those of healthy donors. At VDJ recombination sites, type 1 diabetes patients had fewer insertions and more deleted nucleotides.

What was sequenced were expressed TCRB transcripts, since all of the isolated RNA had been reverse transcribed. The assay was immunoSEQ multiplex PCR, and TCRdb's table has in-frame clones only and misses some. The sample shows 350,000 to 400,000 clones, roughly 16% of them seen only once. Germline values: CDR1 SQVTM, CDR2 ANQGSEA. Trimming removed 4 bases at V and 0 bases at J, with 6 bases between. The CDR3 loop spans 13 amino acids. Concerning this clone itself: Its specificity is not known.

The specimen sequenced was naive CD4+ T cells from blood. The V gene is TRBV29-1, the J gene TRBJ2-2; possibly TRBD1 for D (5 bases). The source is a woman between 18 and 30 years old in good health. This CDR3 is CSVGGANTGELFF. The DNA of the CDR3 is TGCAGCGTTGGGGGCGCGAACACCGGGGAGCTGTTTTTT.